This TCR beta chain is drawn from a study of cytomegalovirus exposure and HLA in healthy donors. V lost 5 bases and J lost 2, with 13 bases in between. The CDR3 is made up of 14 amino acids. Germline values: CDR1 MNHEY, CDR2 SMNVEV (reference sequence). Sequencing used immunoSEQ multiplex PCR; TCRdb keeps in-frame clones, though not all of them. The sample records 200,000 or so clones, over 80% being singletons. This sequence was found in a woman younger than 35 in good health and CMV-seronegative. The material sequenced was PBMCs. The chain recombines TRBV27 with TRBJ2-7, with D uncertain. CDR3 amino acids: CASSARTATYEQYF. The CDR3 DNA is TGTGCCAGCAGTGCCAGGACCGCCACCTACGAGCAGTACTTC.